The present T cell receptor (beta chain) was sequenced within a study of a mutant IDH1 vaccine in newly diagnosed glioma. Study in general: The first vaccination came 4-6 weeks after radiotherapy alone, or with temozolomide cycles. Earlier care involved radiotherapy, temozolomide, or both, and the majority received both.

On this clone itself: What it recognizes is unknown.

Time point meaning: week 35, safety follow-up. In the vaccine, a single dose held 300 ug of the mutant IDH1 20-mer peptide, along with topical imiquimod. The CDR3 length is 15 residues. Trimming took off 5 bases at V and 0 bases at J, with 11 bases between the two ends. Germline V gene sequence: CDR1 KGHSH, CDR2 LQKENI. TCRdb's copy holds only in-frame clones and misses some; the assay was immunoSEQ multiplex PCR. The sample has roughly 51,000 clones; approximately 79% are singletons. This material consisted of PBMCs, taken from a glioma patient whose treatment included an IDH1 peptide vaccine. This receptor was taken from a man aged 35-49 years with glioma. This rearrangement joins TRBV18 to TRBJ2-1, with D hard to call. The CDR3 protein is CASSLTTSSYNEQFF. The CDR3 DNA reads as TGTGCCAGCTCATTGACAACGAGCTCCTACAATGAGCAGTTCTTC.